The rows below give T cell receptor beta chains drawn from one sample of a study of cytomegalovirus exposure and HLA in healthy donors. Data came from immunoSEQ multiplex PCR; TCRdb stores just in-frame clones and leaves some out. The data show some 160,000 clones, with roughly 82% seen just once and about 0.5% held by the top ten. The sequenced sample was PBMCs. The receptors stem from a woman between 45 and 65 years old in good health and CMV-seronegative. Both conserved end residues are part of each CDR3. The D gene is left open where the match is weak. Clone size is not always given. Where it is, it says once, few, many or a class for expanded clones.

D gene | clone size | J gene | V gene | CDR3 protein | CDR3 DNA
TRBD2 | - | TRBJ2-1 | TRBV7-9 | CASSLPGGGEQFF | TGTGCCAGCAGCTTACCGGGAGGGGGGGAGCAGTTCTTC
TRBD1 | - | TRBJ1-2 | TRBV5-4 | CASRTDRARNYGYTF | TGTGCCAGCAGAACCGACAGGGCGAGGAATTATGGCTACACCTTC
- | few | TRBJ2-7 | TRBV4-1 | CASSPLGKARSSYEQYF | TGCGCCAGCAGCCCTCTGGGTAAGGCTCGGAGCTCCTACGAGCAGTACTTC
TRBD1 | few | TRBJ2-7 | TRBV18 | CASSPLGQQKPQYF | TGTGCCAGCTCACCGCTGGGACAGCAGAAGCCTCAGTACTTC
TRBD1 | - | TRBJ2-7 | TRBV2 | CASGVDRGSYEQYF | TGTGCCTCCGGAGTGGACAGGGGCTCCTACGAGCAGTACTTC
- | - | TRBJ2-1 | TRBV19 | CASRVFIGVGNEQFF | TGTGCCAGTAGGGTTTTCATAGGGGTGGGAAATGAGCAGTTCTTC
TRBD2 | - | TRBJ2-3 | TRBV2 | CASRPGLGYDTQYF | TGTGCCAGCAGACCGGGACTAGGGTACGATACGCAGTATTTT
- | - | TRBJ2-5 | TRBV2 | CASSEEGKETQYF | TGTGCCAGCAGTGAAGAGGGGAAAGAGACCCAGTACTTC
- | - | TRBJ1-5 | TRBV6-1 | CASSEGPAAGQPQHF | TGTGCCAGCAGTGAAGGACCCGCGGCGGGACAGCCCCAGCATTTT
- | - | TRBJ2-7 | TRBV5-1 | CASSPDRRSYEQYF | TGCGCCAGCAGCCCCGACAGGCGTTCCTACGAGCAGTACTTC
- | - | TRBJ2-1 | TRBV2 | CASSVRGSGTYNEQFF | TGTGCCAGCAGTGTGCGAGGTAGCGGTACCTATAATGAGCAGTTCTTC
- | - | TRBJ2-5 | TRBV9 | CASSVVGAGTQYF | TGTGCCAGCAGCGTAGTGGGGGCAGGGACCCAGTACTTC
- | - | TRBJ2-2 | TRBV28 | CASSSLSTGELFF | TGTGCCAGCAGTTCCCTTTCCACCGGGGAGCTGTTTTTT
TRBD1 | - | TRBJ1-1 | TRBV7-2 | CASSPRQGNTEAFF | TGTGCCAGCAGCCCTCGACAGGGGAACACTGAAGCTTTCTTT
- | - | TRBJ2-7 | TRBV19 | CASSIRTDYEQYF | TGTGCCAGTAGTATAAGGACAGACTACGAGCAGTACTTC
- | few | TRBJ1-4 | TRBV28 | CASRSDGEKLFF | TGTGCCAGCAGAAGCGACGGTGAAAAACTGTTTTTT